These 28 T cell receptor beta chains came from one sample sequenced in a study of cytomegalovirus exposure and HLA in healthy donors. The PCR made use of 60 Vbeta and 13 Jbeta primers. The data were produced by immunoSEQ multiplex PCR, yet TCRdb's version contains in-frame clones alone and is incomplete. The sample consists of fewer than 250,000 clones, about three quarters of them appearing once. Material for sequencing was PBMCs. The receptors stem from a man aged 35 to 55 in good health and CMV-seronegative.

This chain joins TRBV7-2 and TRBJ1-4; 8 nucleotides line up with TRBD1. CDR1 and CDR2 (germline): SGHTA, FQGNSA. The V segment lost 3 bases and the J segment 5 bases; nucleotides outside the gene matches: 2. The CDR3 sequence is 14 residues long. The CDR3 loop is CASSFDRGNEKLFF. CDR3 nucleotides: TGTGCCAGCAGCTTTGACAGGGGAAATGAAAAACTGTTTTTT.

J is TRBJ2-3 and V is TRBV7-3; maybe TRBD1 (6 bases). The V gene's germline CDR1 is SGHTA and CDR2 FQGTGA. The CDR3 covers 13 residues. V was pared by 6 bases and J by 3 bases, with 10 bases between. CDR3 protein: CASSSQGTDTQYF. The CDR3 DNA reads TGTGCCAGCAGTTCCCAGGGGACAGATACGCAGTATTTT.

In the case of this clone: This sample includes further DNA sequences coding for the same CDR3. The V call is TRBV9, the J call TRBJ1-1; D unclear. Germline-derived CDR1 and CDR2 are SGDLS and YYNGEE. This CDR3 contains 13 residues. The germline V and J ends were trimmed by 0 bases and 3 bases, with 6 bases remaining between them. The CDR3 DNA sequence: TGTGCCAGCAGCGTAGACCGAGACACTGAAGCTTTCTTT. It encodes CASSVDRDTEAFF.

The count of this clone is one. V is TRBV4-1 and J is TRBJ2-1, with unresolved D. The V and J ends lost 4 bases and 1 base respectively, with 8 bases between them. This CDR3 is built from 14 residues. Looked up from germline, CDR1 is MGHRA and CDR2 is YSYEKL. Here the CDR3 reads CASSRPVSYNEQFF. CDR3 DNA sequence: TGCGCCAGCAGCCGGCCCGTTTCCTACAATGAGCAGTTCTTC.

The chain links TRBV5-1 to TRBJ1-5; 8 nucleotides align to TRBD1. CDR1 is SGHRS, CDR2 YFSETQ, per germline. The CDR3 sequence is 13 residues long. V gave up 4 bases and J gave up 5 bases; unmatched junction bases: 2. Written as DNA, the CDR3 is TGCGCCAGCAGCAAACAGGGGGATCAGCCCCAGCATTTT. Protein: CASSKQGDQPQHF.

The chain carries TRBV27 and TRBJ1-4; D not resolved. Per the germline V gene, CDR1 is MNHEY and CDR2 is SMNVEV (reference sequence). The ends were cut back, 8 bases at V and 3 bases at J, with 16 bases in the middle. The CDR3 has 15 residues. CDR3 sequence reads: CASPPRSRANEKLFF. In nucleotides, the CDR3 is TGTGCCAGCCCCCCCCGGAGCCGGGCTAATGAAAAACTGTTTTTT.

CDR3 nucleotides: TGTGCCAGTAGCTATGACAGGGGCTATGGCTACACCTTC. This encodes CASSYDRGYGYTF. V usage is TRBV19 and J usage is TRBJ1-2; 8 nucleotides agree with TRBD1. Trimming at V came to 6 bases and at J to 4 bases, leaving 4 bases not matched to a gene. Germline-derived CDR1 and CDR2 are LNHDA and SQIVND (reference sequence). This CDR3 contains 13 residues.

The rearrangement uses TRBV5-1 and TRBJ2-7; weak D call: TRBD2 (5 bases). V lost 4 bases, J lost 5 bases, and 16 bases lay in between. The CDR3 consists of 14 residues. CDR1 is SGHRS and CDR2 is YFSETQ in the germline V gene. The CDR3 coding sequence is TGCGCCAGCAGCCGGGAAGAGCTCCCCCACGAGCAGTACTTC. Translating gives CASSREELPHEQYF.

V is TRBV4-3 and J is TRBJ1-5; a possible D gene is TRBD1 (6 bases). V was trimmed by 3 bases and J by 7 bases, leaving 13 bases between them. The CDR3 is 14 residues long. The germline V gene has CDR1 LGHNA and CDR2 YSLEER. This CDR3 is CASSQDREGQPQHF. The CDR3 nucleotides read TGCGCCAGCAGCCAGGACAGAGAGGGGCAGCCCCAGCATTTT.

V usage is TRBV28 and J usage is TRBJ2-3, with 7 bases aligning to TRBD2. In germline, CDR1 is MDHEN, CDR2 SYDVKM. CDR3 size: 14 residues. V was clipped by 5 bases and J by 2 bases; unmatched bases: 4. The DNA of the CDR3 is TGTGCCAGCAGTCGCGGGGGACTCACAGATACGCAGTATTTT. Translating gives CASSRGGLTDTQYF.

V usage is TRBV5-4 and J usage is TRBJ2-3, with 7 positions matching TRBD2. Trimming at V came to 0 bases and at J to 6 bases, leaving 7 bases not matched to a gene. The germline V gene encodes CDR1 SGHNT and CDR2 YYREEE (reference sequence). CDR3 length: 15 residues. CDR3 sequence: CASSLESGEMDTQYF. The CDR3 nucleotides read TGTGCCAGCAGCTTGGAAAGCGGGGAGATGGATACGCAGTATTTT.

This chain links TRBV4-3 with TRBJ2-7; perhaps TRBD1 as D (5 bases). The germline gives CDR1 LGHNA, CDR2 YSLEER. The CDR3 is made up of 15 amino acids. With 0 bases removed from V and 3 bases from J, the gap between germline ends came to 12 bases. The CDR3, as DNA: TGCGCCAGCAGCCAAGATCCGACAGCAAACTACGAGCAGTACTTC. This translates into CASSQDPTANYEQYF.

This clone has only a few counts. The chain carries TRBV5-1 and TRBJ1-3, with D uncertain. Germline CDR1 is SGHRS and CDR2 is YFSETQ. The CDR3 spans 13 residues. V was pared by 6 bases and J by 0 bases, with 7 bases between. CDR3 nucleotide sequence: TGCGCCAGCACGCCAGTCTCTGGAAACACCATATATTTT. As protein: CASTPVSGNTIYF.

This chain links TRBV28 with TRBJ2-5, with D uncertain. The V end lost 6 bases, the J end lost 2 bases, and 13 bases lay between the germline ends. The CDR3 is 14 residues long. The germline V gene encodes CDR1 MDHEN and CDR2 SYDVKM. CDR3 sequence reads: CASSPEERQETQYF. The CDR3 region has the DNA TGTGCCAGCAGCCCTGAAGAGAGGCAAGAGACCCAGTACTTC.

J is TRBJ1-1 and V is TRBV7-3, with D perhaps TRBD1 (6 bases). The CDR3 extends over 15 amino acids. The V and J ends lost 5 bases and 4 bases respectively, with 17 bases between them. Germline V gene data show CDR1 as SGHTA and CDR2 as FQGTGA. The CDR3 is CASSPQGGSGTEAFF. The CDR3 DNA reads TGTGCCAGCAGCCCACAAGGGGGAAGCGGCACTGAAGCTTTCTTT. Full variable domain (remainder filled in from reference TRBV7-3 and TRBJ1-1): GAGVSQTPSNKVTEKGKYVELRCDPISGHTALYWYRQSLGQGPEFLIYFQGTGAADDSGLPNDRFFAVRPEGSVSTLKIQRTERGDSAVYLCASSPQGGSGTEAFFGQGTRLTVV.

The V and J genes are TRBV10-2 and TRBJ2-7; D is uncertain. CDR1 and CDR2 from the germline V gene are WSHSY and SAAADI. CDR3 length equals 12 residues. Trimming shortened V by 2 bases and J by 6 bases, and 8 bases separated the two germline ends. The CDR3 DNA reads TGCGCCAGCAGTGAGGGTCAAGCCGAGCAGTACTTC. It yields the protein CASSEGQAEQYF.

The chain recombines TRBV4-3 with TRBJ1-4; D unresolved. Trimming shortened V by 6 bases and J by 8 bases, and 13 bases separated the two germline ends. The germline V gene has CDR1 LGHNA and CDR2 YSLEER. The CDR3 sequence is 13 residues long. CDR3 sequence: CASSPPGGEKLFF. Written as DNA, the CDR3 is TGCGCCAGCAGTCCACCGGGTGGGGAAAAACTGTTTTTT.

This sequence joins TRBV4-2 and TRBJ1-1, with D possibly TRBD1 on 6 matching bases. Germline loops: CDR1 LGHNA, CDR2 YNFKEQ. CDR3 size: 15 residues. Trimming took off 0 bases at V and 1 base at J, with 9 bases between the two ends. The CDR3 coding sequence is TGTGCCAGCAGCCAAGATAGCAGGGGGAACACTGAAGCTTTCTTT. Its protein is CASSQDSRGNTEAFF.

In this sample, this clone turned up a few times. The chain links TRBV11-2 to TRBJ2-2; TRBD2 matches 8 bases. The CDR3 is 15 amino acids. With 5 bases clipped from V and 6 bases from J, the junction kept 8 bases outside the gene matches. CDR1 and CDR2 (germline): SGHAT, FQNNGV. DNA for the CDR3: TGTGCCAGCAGCCCCCGGACTAGCCTCGCCGGGGAGCTGTTTTTT. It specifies CASSPRTSLAGELFF.

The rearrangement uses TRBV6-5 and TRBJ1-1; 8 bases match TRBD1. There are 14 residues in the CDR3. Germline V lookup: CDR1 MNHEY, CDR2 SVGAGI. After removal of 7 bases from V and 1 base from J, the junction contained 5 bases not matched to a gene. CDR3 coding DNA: TGTGCCAGCACCAAGGGACAGGCGAACACTGAAGCTTTCTTT. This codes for CASTKGQANTEAFF.

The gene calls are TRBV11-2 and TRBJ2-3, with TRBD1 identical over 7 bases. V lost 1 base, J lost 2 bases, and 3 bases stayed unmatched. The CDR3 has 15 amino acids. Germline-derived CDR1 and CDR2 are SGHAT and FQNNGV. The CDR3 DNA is TGTGCCAGCAGCTTAGGACAGGGTCACACAGATACGCAGTATTTT. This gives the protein CASSLGQGHTDTQYF.

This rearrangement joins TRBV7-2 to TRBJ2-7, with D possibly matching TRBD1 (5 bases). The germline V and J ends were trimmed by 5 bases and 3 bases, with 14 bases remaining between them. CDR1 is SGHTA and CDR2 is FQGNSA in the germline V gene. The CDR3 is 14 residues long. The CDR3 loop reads CASSPGPGNYEQYF. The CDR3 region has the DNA TGTGCCAGCAGCCCCGGACCAGGGAACTACGAGCAGTACTTC. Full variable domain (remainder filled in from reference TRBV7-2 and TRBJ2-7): GAGVSQSPSNKVTEKGKDVELRCDPISGHTALYWYRQSLGQGLEFLIYFQGNSAPDKSGLPSDRFSAERTGGSVSTLTIQRTQQEDSAVYLCASSPGPGNYEQYFGPGTRLTVT.

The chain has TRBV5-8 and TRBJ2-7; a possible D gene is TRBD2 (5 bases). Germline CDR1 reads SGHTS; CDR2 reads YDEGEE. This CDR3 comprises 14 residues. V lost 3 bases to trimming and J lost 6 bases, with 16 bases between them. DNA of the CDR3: TGTGCCAGCAGCTCCGGGGTCTTCTCCGCCGAGCAGTACTTC. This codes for CASSSGVFSAEQYF.

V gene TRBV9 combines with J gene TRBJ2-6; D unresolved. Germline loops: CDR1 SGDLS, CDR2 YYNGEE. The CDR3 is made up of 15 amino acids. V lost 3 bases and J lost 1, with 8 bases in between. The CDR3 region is CASSALSSGANVLTF. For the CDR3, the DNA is TGTGCCAGCAGCGCTCTCTCGTCTGGGGCCAACGTCCTGACTTTC.

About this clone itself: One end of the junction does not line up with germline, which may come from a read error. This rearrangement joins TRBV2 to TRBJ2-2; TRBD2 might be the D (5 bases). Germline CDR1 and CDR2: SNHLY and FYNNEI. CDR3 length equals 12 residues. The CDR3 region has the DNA TGTGCCAGCAATCGTGGAACCGGGGAGCTGTTCTTT. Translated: CASNRGTGELFF.

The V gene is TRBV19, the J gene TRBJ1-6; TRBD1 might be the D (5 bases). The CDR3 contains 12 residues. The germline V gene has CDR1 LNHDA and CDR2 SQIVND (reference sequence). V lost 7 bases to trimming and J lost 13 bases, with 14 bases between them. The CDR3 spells CASKRGGTPLHF. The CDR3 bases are TGTGCCAGTAAAAGGGGAGGGACCCCCCTCCACTTT.

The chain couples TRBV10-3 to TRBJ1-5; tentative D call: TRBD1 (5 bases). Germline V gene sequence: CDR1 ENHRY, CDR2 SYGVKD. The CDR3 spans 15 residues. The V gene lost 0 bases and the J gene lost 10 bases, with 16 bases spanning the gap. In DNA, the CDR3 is TGTGCCATCAGTGAGTCGCGGGGACCCCCGCCCCCCCAGCATTTT. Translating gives CAISESRGPPPPQHF.

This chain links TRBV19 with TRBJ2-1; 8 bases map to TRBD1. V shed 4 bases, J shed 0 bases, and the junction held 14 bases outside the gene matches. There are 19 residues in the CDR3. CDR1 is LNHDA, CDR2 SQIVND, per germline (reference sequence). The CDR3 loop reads CASSNWRQGPPSSYNEQFF. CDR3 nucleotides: TGTGCCAGTAGTAATTGGAGACAGGGGCCTCCGAGCTCCTACAATGAGCAGTTCTTC.